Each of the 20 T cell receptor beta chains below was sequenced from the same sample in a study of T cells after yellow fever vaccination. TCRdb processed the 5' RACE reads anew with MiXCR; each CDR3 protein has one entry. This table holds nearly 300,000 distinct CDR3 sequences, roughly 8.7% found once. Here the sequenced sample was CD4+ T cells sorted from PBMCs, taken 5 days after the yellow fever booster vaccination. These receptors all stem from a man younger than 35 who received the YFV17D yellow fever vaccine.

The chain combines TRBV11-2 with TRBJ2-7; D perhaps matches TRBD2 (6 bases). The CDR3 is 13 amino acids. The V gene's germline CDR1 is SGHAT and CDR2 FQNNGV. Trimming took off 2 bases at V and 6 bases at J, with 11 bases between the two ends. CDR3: CASSLIPGGEQYF. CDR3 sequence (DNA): TGTGCCAGCAGCTTAATCCCCGGGGGCGAGCAGTACTTC.

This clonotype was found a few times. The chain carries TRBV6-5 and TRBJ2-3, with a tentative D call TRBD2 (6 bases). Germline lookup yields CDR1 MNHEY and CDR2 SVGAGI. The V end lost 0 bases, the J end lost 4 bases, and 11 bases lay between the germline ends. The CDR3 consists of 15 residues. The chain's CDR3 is CASSYSGGIADTQYF. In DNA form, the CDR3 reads TGTGCCAGCAGTTACTCTGGGGGGATCGCAGATACGCAGTATTTT.

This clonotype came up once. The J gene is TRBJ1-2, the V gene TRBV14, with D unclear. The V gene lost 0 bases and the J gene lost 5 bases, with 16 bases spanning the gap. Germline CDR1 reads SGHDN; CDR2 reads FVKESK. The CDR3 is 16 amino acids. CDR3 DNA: TGTGCCAGCAGCCAAGATCTATTTACACCGAGATATGGCTACACCTTC. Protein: CASSQDLFTPRYGYTF.

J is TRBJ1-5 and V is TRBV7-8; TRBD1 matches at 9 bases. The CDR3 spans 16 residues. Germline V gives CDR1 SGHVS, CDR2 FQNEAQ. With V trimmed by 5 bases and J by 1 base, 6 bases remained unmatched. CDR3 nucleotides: TGTGCCAGCAGCCTACTGGACAGGGGAAGCAATCAGCCCCAGCATTTT. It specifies CASSLLDRGSNQPQHF.

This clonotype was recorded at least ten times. The CDR3 DNA is TGTGCCAGCAGGACCCAGGGGCCCCTTTGGTATGGCTACACCTTC. Its translation: CASRTQGPLWYGYTF. The chain has TRBV12-3 or TRBV12-4 and TRBJ1-2, with D possibly matching TRBD1 (6 bases). The V end was cut by 6 bases, the J end by 5 bases, with 19 bases between. This CDR3 is 15 amino acids long.

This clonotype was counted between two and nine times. The CDR3 nucleotides read TGTGCCAGCAGCCGCGCGGACAGGGGACCTACAGATACGCAGTATTTT. Its translation: CASSRADRGPTDTQYF. This chain connects TRBV7-3 to TRBJ2-3; 9 nucleotides align to TRBD1. Germline V CDR1 and CDR2: SGHTA, FQGTGA. The CDR3 consists of 16 residues. V gave up 5 bases and J gave up 3 bases; unmatched junction bases: 9.

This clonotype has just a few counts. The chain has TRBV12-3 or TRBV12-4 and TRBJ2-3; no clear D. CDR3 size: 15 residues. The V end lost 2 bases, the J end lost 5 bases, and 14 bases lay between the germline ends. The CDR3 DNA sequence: TGTGCCAGCAGTTTACGGCAGTCCCTCCTAGATACGCAGTATTTT. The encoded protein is CASSLRQSLLDTQYF.

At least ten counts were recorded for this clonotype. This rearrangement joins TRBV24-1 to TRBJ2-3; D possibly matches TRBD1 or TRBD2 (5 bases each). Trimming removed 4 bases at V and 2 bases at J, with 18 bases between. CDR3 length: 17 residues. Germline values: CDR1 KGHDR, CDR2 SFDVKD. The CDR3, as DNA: TGTGCCACCAGTGAGGGGCCTAGCAGTGGTGCCACAGATACGCAGTATTTT. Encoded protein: CATSEGPSSGATDTQYF.

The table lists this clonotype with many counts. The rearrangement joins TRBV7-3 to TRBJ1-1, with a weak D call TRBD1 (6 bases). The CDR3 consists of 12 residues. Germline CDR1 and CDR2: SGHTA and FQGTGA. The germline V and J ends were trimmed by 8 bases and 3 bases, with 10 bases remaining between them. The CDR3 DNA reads TGTGCCAGCTCGGGACACTACACTGAAGCTTTCTTT. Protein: CASSGHYTEAFF.

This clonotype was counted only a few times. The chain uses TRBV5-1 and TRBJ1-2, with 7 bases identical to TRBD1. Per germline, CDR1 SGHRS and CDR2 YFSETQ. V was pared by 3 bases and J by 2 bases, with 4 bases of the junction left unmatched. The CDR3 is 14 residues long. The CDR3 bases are TGCGCCAGCAGCTCGCCGGGACAGAACTATGGCTACACCTTC. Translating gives CASSSPGQNYGYTF.

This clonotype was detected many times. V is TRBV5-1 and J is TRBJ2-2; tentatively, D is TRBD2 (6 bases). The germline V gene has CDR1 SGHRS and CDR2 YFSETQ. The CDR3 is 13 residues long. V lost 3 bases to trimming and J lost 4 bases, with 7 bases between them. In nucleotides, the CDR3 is TGCGCCAGCAGCTCGACTAGCACCGGGGAGCTGTTTTTT. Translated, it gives CASSSTSTGELFF.

The CDR3 protein is CASSLRGSTQYF. CDR3 in DNA: TGTGCCAGCAGCCTCAGGGGAAGTACGCAGTATTTT. V gene TRBV7-2 combines with J gene TRBJ2-3; TRBD1 is a possible D gene (6 bases). CDR1 is SGHTA, CDR2 FQGNSA, per germline. This CDR3 spans 12 amino acids. The V and J ends lost 5 bases and 8 bases respectively, with 11 bases between them. The whole variable domain, remainder taken from reference TRBV7-2 and TRBJ2-3, is GAGVSQSPSNKVTEKGKDVELRCDPISGHTALYWYRQSLGQGLEFLIYFQGNSAPDKSGLPSDRFSAERTGGSVSTLTIQRTQQEDSAVYLCASSLRGSTQYFGPGTRLTVL.

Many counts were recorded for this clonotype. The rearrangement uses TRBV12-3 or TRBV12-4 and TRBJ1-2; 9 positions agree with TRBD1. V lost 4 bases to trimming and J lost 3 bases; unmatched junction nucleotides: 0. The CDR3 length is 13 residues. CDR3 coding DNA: TGTGCCAGCAGTTGGACAGGGGACTATGGCTACACCTTC. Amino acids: CASSWTGDYGYTF.

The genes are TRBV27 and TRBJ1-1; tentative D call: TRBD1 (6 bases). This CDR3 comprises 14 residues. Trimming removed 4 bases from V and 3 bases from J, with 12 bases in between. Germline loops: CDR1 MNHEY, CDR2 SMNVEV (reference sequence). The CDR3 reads CASSSTQGYTEAFF. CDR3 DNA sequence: TGTGCCAGCAGTTCGACTCAGGGGTACACTGAAGCTTTCTTT.

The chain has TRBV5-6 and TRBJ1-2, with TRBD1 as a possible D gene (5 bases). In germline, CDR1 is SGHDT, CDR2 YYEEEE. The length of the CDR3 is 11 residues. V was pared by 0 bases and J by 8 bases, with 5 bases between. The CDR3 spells CASSLGQGYTF. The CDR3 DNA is TGTGCCAGCAGCTTGGGACAGGGCTACACCTTC.

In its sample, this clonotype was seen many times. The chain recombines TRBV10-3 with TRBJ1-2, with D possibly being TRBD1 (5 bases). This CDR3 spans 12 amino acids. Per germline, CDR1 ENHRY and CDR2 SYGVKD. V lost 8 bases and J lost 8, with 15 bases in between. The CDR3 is CAIRVGGSGYTF. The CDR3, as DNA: TGTGCCATCCGCGTTGGGGGAAGCGGCTACACCTTC.

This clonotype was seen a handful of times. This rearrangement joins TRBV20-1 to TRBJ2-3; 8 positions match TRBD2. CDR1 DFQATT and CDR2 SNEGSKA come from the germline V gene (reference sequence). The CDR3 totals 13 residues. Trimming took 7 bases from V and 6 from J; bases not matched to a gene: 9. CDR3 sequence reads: CSVFGGAGDTQYF. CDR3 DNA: TGCAGTGTCTTCGGGGGGGCTGGGGATACGCAGTATTTT.

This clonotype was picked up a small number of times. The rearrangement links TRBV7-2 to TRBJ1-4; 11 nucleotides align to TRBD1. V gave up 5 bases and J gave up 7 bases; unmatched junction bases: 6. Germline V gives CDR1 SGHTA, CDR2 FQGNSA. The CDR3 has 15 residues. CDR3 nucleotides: TGTGCCAGCAGCCCAGGGGGACAGGGGGGTGAAAAACTGTTTTTT. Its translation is CASSPGGQGGEKLFF. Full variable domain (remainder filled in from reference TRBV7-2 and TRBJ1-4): GAGVSQSPSNKVTEKGKDVELRCDPISGHTALYWYRQSLGQGLEFLIYFQGNSAPDKSGLPSDRFSAERTGGSVSTLTIQRTQQEDSAVYLCASSPGGQGGEKLFFGSGTQLSVL.

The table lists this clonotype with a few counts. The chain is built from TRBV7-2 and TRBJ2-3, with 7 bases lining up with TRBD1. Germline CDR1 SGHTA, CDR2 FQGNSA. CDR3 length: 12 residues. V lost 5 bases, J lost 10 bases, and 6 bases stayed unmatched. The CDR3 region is CASSPGQTSQYF. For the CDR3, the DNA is TGTGCCAGCAGCCCGGGACAGACATCGCAGTATTTT.

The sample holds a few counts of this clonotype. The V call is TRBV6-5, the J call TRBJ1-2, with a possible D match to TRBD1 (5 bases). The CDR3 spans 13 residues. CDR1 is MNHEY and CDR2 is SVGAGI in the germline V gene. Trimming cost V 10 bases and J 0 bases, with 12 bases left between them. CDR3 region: CATSQGSNYGYTF. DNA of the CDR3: TGTGCCACTTCTCAGGGCTCTAACTATGGCTACACCTTC.